A single sample gave rise to the 20 T cell receptor delta chains below, sequenced in a study of Vδ1+ human thymocytes. Study observations and caveats: Thymic TRG and TRD repertoires appeared highly polyclonal, with Gaussian CDR3 length distributions.

The template was reverse-transcribed extracted RNA. Multiplex PCR used pooled V-gene forward primers and a constant-region reverse primer to amplify CDR3s. TCRdb applied CATT to the multiplex PCR reads for clone calling. The sample holds approximately 25,000 delta-chain clones, about 29% seen once. The antigens for these receptors are not known. The sequenced sample consisted of Vdelta1+ gamma-delta thymocytes from the thymus. The subset: FACS-sorted CD3+ TCRalphabeta- TCRVdelta1+ TCRVdelta2- thymocytes. The receptor source for this set is a boy in the first two years of life who had congenital heart surgery.

The chain employs TRDV1 and TRDJ1; possibly TRDD2 for D (9 bases). V lost 4 bases, J lost 0 bases, and 33 bases lay in between. Germline loops: CDR1 TSWWSYY, CDR2 QGS. The CDR3 runs to 22 residues. The CDR3 reads CALGVPGLPTYLGDEYTDKLIF. The CDR3 DNA reads TGTGCTCTTGGGGTCCCAGGCCTTCCTACGTATCTGGGGGACGAGTACACCGATAAACTCATCTTT.

This clone qualifies as medium-sized. The chain couples TRDV1 to TRDJ1; D gene ambiguous. Germline values: CDR1 TSWWSYY, CDR2 QGS. V lost 1 base and J 0 bases, leaving 12 bases between the germline ends. The CDR3 totals 16 residues. DNA of the CDR3: TGTGCTCTTGGGGAACCGACTGTTCCCCACACCGATAAACTCATCTTT. Amino acids: CALGEPTVPHTDKLIF.

In its sample, this clone is medium-sized. The rearrangement uses TRDV1 and TRDJ1; 7 positions agree with TRDD3. In germline, CDR1 is TSWWSYY, CDR2 QGS. V was clipped by 0 bases and J by 0 bases; unmatched bases: 13. The CDR3 runs to 19 residues. CDR3 loop: CALGELGTGIHQYTDKLIF. As DNA, the CDR3 is TGTGCTCTTGGGGAACTGGGAACTGGGATACACCAATACACCGATAAACTCATCTTT.

This clone was counted many times. This chain links TRDV1 with TRDJ1; 9 bases align to TRDD3. Germline values: CDR1 TSWWSYY, CDR2 QGS. The trim removed 1 base at V and 0 bases at J, leaving 12 bases unmatched. CDR3 length: 19 residues. CDR3 loop: CALGEPRRGIQRYTDKLIF. DNA for the CDR3: TGTGCTCTTGGGGAACCCAGGCGGGGGATACAGCGGTACACCGATAAACTCATCTTT.

This chain joins TRDV1 and TRDJ1; D is perhaps TRDD2 (5 bases). The CDR3 covers 15 residues. Germline V gene sequence: CDR1 TSWWSYY, CDR2 QGS. V was shortened by 4 bases and J by 9 bases, with 21 bases between the two germline ends. CDR3 in amino acids: CALGVVPHLMEELIF. In DNA form, the CDR3 reads TGTGCTCTTGGGGTCGTTCCTCATTTGATGGAGGAACTCATCTTT.

Worth noting for this clone: This same CDR3 is encoded by further DNA sequences in the sample. The chain couples TRDV1 to TRDJ1; 7 bases are shared with TRDD3. This CDR3 is built from 20 residues. Germline CDR1 and CDR2: TSWWSYY and QGS. Trimming cost V 9 bases and J 0 bases; bases outside gene matches: 25. DNA for the CDR3: TGTGCTCTCGCATTCCCCGTACTTGGGGATAGGAACGGGTACACCGATAAACTCATCTTT. This gives the protein CALAFPVLGDRNGYTDKLIF.

This clone showed up just a few times. The chain links TRDV1 to TRDJ1; 10 nucleotides match TRDD3. CDR1 and CDR2 from the germline V gene are TSWWSYY and QGS. The junction had 21 bases not matched to a gene; V was cut back by 1 base and J by 1 base. This CDR3 is built from 22 residues. The CDR3 sequence is CALGERPLLPYWGITRTDKLIF. CDR3 bases: TGTGCTCTTGGGGAACGCCCCCTTCTACCGTACTGGGGGATCACCCGCACCGATAAACTCATCTTT.

This clone ranks as medium-sized. V usage is TRDV2 and J usage is TRDJ3; 13 bases fit TRDD3. Trimming cost V 0 bases and J 0 bases; bases outside gene matches: 19. Germline-derived CDR1 and CDR2 are GEAIGNYY and EKD. The length of the CDR3 is 25 residues. CDR3 nucleotides: TGTGCCTGTGACACCTACTGGGGGATACGCCACTCGAAGGCGAAGGTCTCCTGGGACACCCGACAGATGTTTTTC. Protein product: CACDTYWGIRHSKAKVSWDTRQMFF.

A note on this clone: This may be a read error, as it is one base from a much larger clone. This specimen includes other DNA sequences encoding the same CDR3. This chain uses TRDV1 with TRDJ1; 9 bases are shared with TRDD3. Germline values: CDR1 TSWWSYY, CDR2 QGS. CDR3 length: 21 residues. The ends lost 1 base at V and 1 base at J; junction bases unmatched: 19. The CDR3 sequence is CALGEHPFLHRGYASTDKLIF. CDR3 sequence (DNA): TGTGCTCTTGGGGAACACCCCTTCCTGCACCGGGGATACGCTAGCACCGATAAACTCATCTTT.

This clone was counted only a few times. The rearrangement links TRDV1 to TRDJ1; 9 nucleotides match TRDD3. Germline V gives CDR1 TSWWSYY, CDR2 QGS. This CDR3 region has 20 residues. V lost 4 bases and J lost 0; bases outside the gene matches: 18. The CDR3 loop reads CALGVPAFLMGDRHTDKLIF. CDR3 nucleotides: TGTGCTCTTGGGGTACCGGCCTTCCTGATGGGGGATAGACACACCGATAAACTCATCTTT.

This clone is deemed medium-sized. This chain joins TRDV1 and TRDJ1; D is uncertain. CDR1 and CDR2 from the germline V gene are TSWWSYY and QGS. V was cut by 1 base and J by 0 bases, with 9 bases left in between. This CDR3 region has 15 residues. The CDR3 sequence is CALGERFRYTDKLIF. DNA of the CDR3: TGTGCTCTTGGGGAACGCTTTAGGTACACCGATAAACTCATCTTT.

To note about this clone: It may be a read error: a sequence one base away is much more abundant. This sequence joins TRDV1 and TRDJ1; a weak D match, TRDD3 (6 bases). CDR3 length: 16 residues. CDR1 is TSWWSYY, CDR2 QGS, per germline. V was shortened by 5 bases and J by 4 bases, with 20 bases between the two germline ends. CDR3 protein: CALGPRGSGYFDKLIF. In DNA, the CDR3 is TGTGCTCTTGGGCCCCGGGGAAGTGGATACTTCGATAAACTCATCTTT.

This clone was picked up a small number of times. This chain uses TRDV1 with TRDJ1; D may be TRDD3 (6 bases). CDR1 and CDR2 (germline): TSWWSYY, QGS. The CDR3 contains 17 residues. The ends were cut back, 3 bases at V and 3 bases at J, with 20 bases in the middle. This CDR3 is CALGDPTGIKGSDKLIF. The CDR3 DNA is TGTGCTCTTGGGGACCCAACGGGGATTAAGGGGTCCGATAAACTCATCTTT.

On this clone: With a much larger clone just one base away, this may be a read error. This sequence joins TRDV1 and TRDJ1; 10 nucleotides line up with TRDD3. The CDR3 is made up of 20 amino acids. The J segment lost 4 bases and the V segment lost 4 bases, leaving 21 bases of the junction unmatched. The germline V gene encodes CDR1 TSWWSYY and CDR2 QGS. CDR3: CALGADPRIEGGYVGDKLIF. The CDR3 region has the DNA TGTGCTCTTGGGGCAGACCCCCGAATCGAGGGGGGATACGTGGGCGATAAACTCATCTTT.

This clone has only a few counts. The sample has other DNA sequences that encode this CDR3 too. This chain links TRDV1 with TRDJ1, with 7 nucleotides matching TRDD3. The CDR3 is 15 amino acids. CDR1 TSWWSYY and CDR2 QGS come from the germline V gene. J was trimmed by 0 bases and V by 2 bases; bases with no gene match: 3. CDR3 in DNA: TGTGCTCTTGGGGAATTGGGGGGATACACCGATAAACTCATCTTT. Its protein is CALGELGGYTDKLIF.

This clone rates as medium-sized. Other DNA sequences in this specimen translate into the identical CDR3. The chain recombines TRDV1 with TRDJ1; 10 nucleotides match TRDD3. CDR1 is TSWWSYY, CDR2 QGS, per germline. Trimming took 5 bases from V and 5 from J; bases not matched to a gene: 14. The CDR3 contains 17 residues. CDR3 nucleotide sequence: TGTGCTCTTGGGTCCTGGCCTACGACTGGGGGATGGGATAAACTCATCTTT. It encodes CALGSWPTTGGWDKLIF.

This clone appeared many times. The chain uses TRDV1 and TRDJ1; TRDD3 aligns across 13 bases. J gave up 0 bases and V 0 bases, and 40 bases lay outside the gene matches. The CDR3 is made up of 30 amino acids. Per germline, CDR1 TSWWSYY and CDR2 QGS. The CDR3 nucleotides read TGTGCTCTTGGGGAACTAGGGTATCGGGATCCTACCCGGCTCACTGGGGGATACGCGGTGTGTCAAGGCGACACCGATAAACTCATCTTT. The encoded protein is CALGELGYRDPTRLTGGYAVCQGDTDKLIF.

This clone was recorded a few times. The chain uses TRDV1 and TRDJ1; either TRDD1 or TRDD3 may supply D (5 bases each). Deletions cut 0 bases from V and 5 bases from J, with 25 bases between. CDR1 and CDR2 (germline): TSWWSYY, QGS. The CDR3 loop spans 19 amino acids. The CDR3 protein is CALGELGNRALVRRDKLIF. DNA of the CDR3: TGTGCTCTTGGGGAACTGGGGAATAGAGCTCTGGTACGAAGAGATAAACTCATCTTT.

The table lists this clone with a few counts. V gene TRDV1 combines with J gene TRDJ1; the match to TRDD3 covers 11 bases. J lost 0 bases, V lost 2 bases, and 20 bases had no gene match. Germline V lookup: CDR1 TSWWSYY, CDR2 QGS. The CDR3 has 22 residues. The CDR3 DNA reads as TGTGCTCTTGGGGAAAGATTCCTACGGGTACTGGGGGATAGGCCGTACACCGATAAACTCATCTTT. The encoded protein is CALGERFLRVLGDRPYTDKLIF.

The rearrangement links TRDV1 to TRDJ1, with 9 bases that match TRDD3. The CDR3 has 21 amino acids. Germline V gene data show CDR1 as TSWWSYY and CDR2 as QGS. After removal of 0 bases from V and 0 bases from J, the junction contained 17 bases not matched to a gene. CDR3 sequence reads: CALGELGTGGPPGPYTDKLIF. The CDR3 DNA is TGTGCTCTTGGGGAACTTGGGACTGGGGGACCCCCGGGGCCGTACACCGATAAACTCATCTTT.